Below are 12 T cell receptor beta chains sequenced from a single sample in a study of CD8+CD57+ T cells in acquired aplastic anemia. Selection for sequencing was limited to patients who had shown CD8+CD57+ cell expansion by flow cytometry. TCR beta VDJ and CDR3 were profiled, and genomic DNA was the template. TCRdb re-called the reads with MiXCR, one entry per CDR3 protein. Altogether just over 200,000 distinct CDR3 sequences are present, about 60% being singletons, with the ten largest covering roughly 62%. The specimen was sorted CD4+, CD8+, or CD8+CD57+ T cells (not recorded which) from PBMCs. Receptors originate from a human donor with aplastic anemia.

The V gene is TRBV29-1, the J gene TRBJ2-6, with a possible D match to TRBD2 (6 bases). The CDR3 spans 13 residues. Germline values: CDR1 SQVTM, CDR2 ANQGSEA. Trimming shortened V by 4 bases and J by 2 bases, and 6 bases separated the two germline ends. The CDR3 nucleotides read TGCAGCGTTGGGGAGGCTGGGGCCAACGTCCTGACTTTC. Its translation: CSVGEAGANVLTF.

The rearrangement links TRBV7-8 to TRBJ1-1; D might be TRBD1 (5 bases). V was clipped by 2 bases and J by 1 base, with 11 bases between them. The V gene's germline CDR1 is SGHVS and CDR2 FQNEAQ. There are 15 residues in the CDR3. The CDR3 region is CASSLFGGANTEAFF. The DNA for the CDR3 is TGTGCCAGCAGCTTATTTGGGGGAGCGAACACTGAAGCTTTCTTT.

This clonotype was counted a few times. The junction shows a germline mismatch at one end, possibly a read error. This chain joins TRBV5-1 and TRBJ2-7, with 11 bases lining up with TRBD1. CDR3 size: 15 residues. Germline V gene lookup returns CDR1 SGHRS and CDR2 YFSETQ. This CDR3 reads CASSPRDRGDHEQYF. CDR3 bases: TGTGCCAGCAGCCCCCGGGACAGGGGGGATCACGAGCAGTACTTC. Using reference TRBV5-1 and TRBJ2-7 for the parts outside the CDR3, the full variable domain is KAGVTQTPRYLIKTRGQQVTLSCSPISGHRSVSWYQQTPGQGLQFLFEYFSETQRNKGNFPGRFSGRQFSNSRSEMNVSTLELGDSALYLCASSPRDRGDHEQYFGPGTRLTVT.

This clonotype was seen a single time. One end of the junction fails to match germline, which may point to a read error. This chain joins TRBV7-2 and TRBJ2-1, with D perhaps matching TRBD1 (6 bases). CDR3 length equals 12 residues. Germline lookup yields CDR1 SGHTA and CDR2 FQGNSA. In nucleotides, the CDR3 is TGTGCCAGCAGTCAAGGGGACAATGAGCAGCTCTTC. It yields the protein CASSQGDNEQLF.

The chain has TRBV4-1 and TRBJ2-5; 8 nucleotides match TRBD1. The CDR3 has 14 amino acids. Germline V lookup: CDR1 MGHRA, CDR2 YSYEKL. The trim removed 4 bases at V and 11 bases at J, leaving 12 bases unmatched. The CDR3: CASSLLGTGYEQYF. CDR3 DNA: TGCGCCAGCAGCCTCCTGGGGACAGGTTATGAGCAGTACTTC.

The genes are TRBV7-9 and TRBJ2-7; D may match TRBD1 or TRBD2 (5 bases each). CDR1 SEHNR and CDR2 FQNEAQ come from the germline V gene (reference sequence). Between the trimmed V and J ends, which lost 3 bases and 7 bases, there was a span of 16 bases. The CDR3 has 14 amino acids. The CDR3 spells CASSFTGALGEQYF. Written as DNA, the CDR3 is TGTGCCAGCAGCTTCACCGGGGCCTTGGGGGAGCAGTACTTC.

The V gene is TRBV10-3, the J gene TRBJ1-1; 8 positions agree with TRBD1. This CDR3 spans 17 amino acids. Germline V gives CDR1 ENHRY, CDR2 SYGVKD. V shed 6 bases and J 1 base; nucleotides not matched to a gene: 13. CDR3 nucleotides: TGTGCCATCAGGGACAGGGAGGACCCGAGGTCGAACACTGAAGCTTTCTTT. Translated: CAIRDREDPRSNTEAFF.

V usage is TRBV14 and J usage is TRBJ2-7; 8 bases are a match to TRBD1. The length of the CDR3 is 15 residues. Per the germline V gene, CDR1 is SGHDN and CDR2 is FVKESK. Trimming at V came to 3 bases and at J to 1 base, leaving 5 bases not matched to a gene. The CDR3 loop is CASSHDRGKSYEQYF. CDR3 DNA: TGTGCCAGCAGCCATGACAGGGGCAAATCCTACGAGCAGTACTTC.

The chain has TRBV20-1 and TRBJ2-7, with TRBD1 matching over 10 bases. The length of the CDR3 is 14 residues. The J segment lost 2 bases and the V segment lost 2 bases, leaving 3 bases of the junction unmatched. Per germline, CDR1 DFQATT and CDR2 SNEGSKA (reference sequence). The CDR3 DNA reads as TGCAGTGCTAGATGGGACAGGGGAACCTACGAGCAGTACTTC. It translates to CSARWDRGTYEQYF.

CDR3 sequence (DNA): TGTGCCACCAGCAGATACAGGGACTCCTACGAGCAGTACTTC. Encoded protein: CATSRYRDSYEQYF. The chain employs TRBV15 and TRBJ2-7; a weak D match, TRBD1 (6 bases). The V end was cut by 2 bases, the J end by 0 bases, with 8 bases between. CDR3 length: 14 residues. CDR1 is LNHNV, CDR2 YYDKDF, per germline (reference sequence).

The CDR3: CSARGTSGRADTQYF. CDR3 DNA sequence: TGCAGTGCTAGAGGGACTAGCGGGAGGGCAGATACGCAGTATTTT. The rearrangement uses TRBV20-1 and TRBJ2-3; 15 bases fit TRBD2. J lost 4 bases, V lost 1 base, and 0 bases had no gene match. CDR3 size: 15 residues. Germline assignment: CDR1 DFQATT and CDR2 SNEGSKA (reference sequence).

This clonotype was counted only a few times. This rearrangement joins TRBV7-2 to TRBJ2-1; 7 nucleotides match TRBD1. The CDR3 totals 13 residues. V dropped 3 bases and J dropped 13; count of bases not matched to a gene: 9. CDR1 SGHTA and CDR2 FQGNSA come from the germline V gene. CDR3 sequence (DNA): TGTGCCAGCAGCTTTAACAGGGGAGAAGGTCAGTTCTTC. Amino acid sequence: CASSFNRGEGQFF.